This T cell receptor (beta chain) comes out of a study of blood T cell repertoires in COVID-19. Study information: PBMCs, B-cell-depleted T cells, or T cells were the source of the cDNA or gDNA that made up the material.

This clone was detected only once. How the authors handled the data: The assay estimated nucleated cells by amplifying reference gene primers. Some clones are missing from TCRdb's copy, which holds only in-frame ones; the method was immunoSEQ multiplex PCR. The V and J calls and the clone size are those of that table, but D and trimming were determined from the DNA. The sample contains some 270,000 clones, 80% to 85% of which appear only once. The CDR3 contains 12 residues. Germline CDR1 SEHNR, CDR2 FQNEAQ (reference sequence). Trimming removed 2 bases from V and 7 bases from J, with 6 bases in between.

Specimen: peripheral blood. The V and J genes are TRBV7-9 and TRBJ1-5, with no clear D. This sequence was found in a person aged 65 to 85 with COVID-19, enrolled during active disease. The CDR3 protein is CASSLLRQPQHF. DNA of the CDR3: TGTGCCAGCAGCTTACTGCGACAGCCCCAGCATTTT.